What follows describes a single T cell receptor beta chain. These data originate in a study of blood T cell repertoires in COVID-19. On the study more broadly: From the United States, Italy and Spain came samples of acute and convalescent COVID-19. PBMCs, B-cell-depleted T cells, or T cells provided the cDNA or gDNA that made up the material.

Germline V gene lookup returns CDR1 MGHDK and CDR2 SYGVNS. The CDR3 loop spans 15 amino acids. Trimming pared 7 bases from V and 0 bases from J, leaving 13 bases between. Generated by immunoSEQ multiplex PCR, the TCRdb table keeps only in-frame clones and is missing some. The repertoire holds under 300,000 clones, with approximately 83% as singletons. Participants, about 18 to 89 years old, spanned under 30 US areas. Two negative PCRs, clearance, or symptom resolution had been documented for recovered Cohort 3 donors. The TCR sequence derives from a woman between 50 and 59 years old who had recovered from COVID-19. The sample consisted of PBMCs or T cells enriched from blood (not recorded which). The gene calls are TRBV25-1 and TRBJ1-3; a possible D gene is TRBD1 (6 bases). CDR3 sequence: CASMDSASSGNTIYF. CDR3 DNA: TGTGCCAGCATGGACAGTGCAAGCTCTGGAAACACCATATATTTT.